Below are 5 T cell receptor beta chains sequenced from a single sample in a study of T cell repertoires in cytomegalovirus infection. TCRdb re-called the reads through MiXCR, storing one row per CDR3 protein. The sample contains roughly 990,000 distinct CDR3 sequences, less than 40% of which appear only once. Antigens of these TCRs are unknown. The specimen was cultured CD8+ T cells from PBMCs, collected from culture after CMV antigen stimulation. These receptors all stem from a human donor in good health (CMV status not recorded). Some clones in this sample may be carry-over from other donors' samples.

Here the CDR3 DNA reads TGTGCCATCACCGAGCGGCAGGGGGCCGGTATCGGCTACACCTTC. Translated: CAITERQGAGIGYTF. This chain joins TRBV10-3 and TRBJ1-2; 8 bases fit TRBD1. The germline CDR1 and CDR2 sequences are ENHRY and SYGVKD. The CDR3 runs to 15 residues. J was trimmed by 8 bases and V by 7 bases; bases with no gene match: 15.

The chain uses TRBV10-2 and TRBJ2-3, with D possibly being TRBD2 (6 bases). The CDR3 sequence is 11 residues long. Deletions cut 6 bases from V and 15 bases from J, with 16 bases between. Germline values: CDR1 WSHSY, CDR2 SAAADI. The CDR3 nucleotides read TGCGCCAGCAGGAGCCGGGACTTGTATTATTTT. It is translated as CASRSRDLYYF.

V usage is TRBV2 and J usage is TRBJ1-3; 8 bases line up with TRBD1. CDR1 and CDR2 from the germline V gene are SNHLY and FYNNEI. This CDR3 comprises 13 residues. The DNA for the CDR3 is TGTGTACGACAGGGGAACTCTGGAAACACCATATATTTT. This gives the protein CVRQGNSGNTIYF.

This clonotype was detected only a few times. The genes are TRBV9 and TRBJ2-3, with 9 bases matching TRBD1. Germline CDR1 SGDLS, CDR2 YYNGEE. Trimming at V came to 3 bases and at J to 4 bases, leaving 9 bases not matched to a gene. The CDR3 consists of 16 residues. The chain's CDR3 is CASSAPRDRVSDTQYF. The CDR3 DNA reads TGTGCCAGCAGCGCACCGCGGGACAGGGTTTCAGATACGCAGTATTTT. The complete variable domain, with remaining parts taken from reference TRBV9 and TRBJ2-3, reads DSGVTQTPKHLITATGQRVTLRCSPRSGDLSVYWYQQSLDQGLQFLIQYYNGEERAKGNILERFSAQQFPDLHSELNLSSLELGDSALYFCASSAPRDRVSDTQYFGPGTRLTVL.

Worth noting for this clonotype: Since a much larger clone is just one base distant, this may be a read error. This chain joins TRBV7-8 and TRBJ2-1, with D maybe TRBD2 (5 bases). The CDR3 is made up of 14 amino acids. Trimming shortened V by 2 bases and J by 6 bases, and 11 bases separated the two germline ends. Per germline, CDR1 SGHVS and CDR2 FQNEAQ. The CDR3 sequence: CASSLRGPINEQFF. Here the CDR3 DNA reads TGTGCCAGCAGCTTACGGGGTCCTATCAATGAGCAGTTCTTC.